These 29 T cell receptor beta chains were all obtained from the same sample, sequenced in a study of T cells in localized non-small cell lung cancer. Measured with immunoSEQ multiplex PCR; TCRdb has only the in-frame clones, and not every one. The repertoire includes around 1,500 clones, about 25% of them detected once, and roughly an eighth sits in the top ten. The sample was lung tumor tissue, taken before any cancer treatment. These receptors all come from a woman aged 35-70 years with stage I lung adenocarcinoma.

This clone was observed a handful of times. The chain is built from TRBV6-8 and TRBJ2-7, with a tentative D call TRBD2 (6 bases). This CDR3 comprises 14 residues. Trimming took 2 bases from V and 2 from J, leaving 10 bases between them. The germline V gene has CDR1 MNHGY and CDR2 SAAAGT. In DNA, the CDR3 is TGTGCCAGCAGTTACGGCGGGAATCCCTACGAGCAGTACTTC. This translates into CASSYGGNPYEQYF.

By share of the sample, this clone is large. This sequence joins TRBV11-3 and TRBJ2-2; 9 bases match TRBD2. CDR3 length: 14 residues. V lost 4 bases, J lost 5 bases, and 2 bases stayed unmatched. The germline V gene has CDR1 SGHNT and CDR2 YENEEA. The CDR3 is CASSSGLATGELFF. The CDR3 DNA sequence: TGTGCCAGCAGCTCTGGACTAGCGACCGGGGAGCTGTTTTTT.

The chain has TRBV15 and TRBJ1-2; D might be TRBD1 (6 bases). V was shortened by 0 bases and J by 5 bases, with 13 bases between the two germline ends. Germline assignment: CDR1 LNHNV and CDR2 YYDKDF (reference sequence). The CDR3 totals 15 residues. The CDR3 region is CATSRESDRTYGYTF. DNA for the CDR3: TGTGCCACCAGCAGAGAGTCCGACAGGACTTATGGCTACACCTTC.

This clone was counted only a few times. The genes are TRBV7-2 and TRBJ2-2; 8 bases align to TRBD1. V lost 3 bases, J lost 2 bases, and 8 bases stayed unmatched. Germline V lookup: CDR1 SGHTA, CDR2 FQGNSA. CDR3 size: 17 residues. The CDR3 sequence is CASSFWGTGDNTGELFF. The CDR3 DNA reads as TGTGCCAGCAGCTTTTGGGGGACAGGAGATAACACCGGGGAGCTGTTTTTT.

This clone was seen just once. This chain connects TRBV30 to TRBJ1-1; D unresolved. Germline CDR1 and CDR2: GTSNPN and SVGIG (reference sequence). This CDR3 contains 13 residues. The V gene lost 4 bases and the J gene lost 1 base, with 10 bases spanning the gap. The CDR3 loop reads CAWNPDGNTEAFF. In nucleotides, the CDR3 is TGTGCCTGGAACCCGGACGGGAACACTGAAGCTTTCTTT.

The J gene is TRBJ2-7, the V gene TRBV11-1; 10 bases map to TRBD2. The CDR3 sequence is 15 residues long. The germline V gene encodes CDR1 SGHAT and CDR2 FQDESV (reference sequence). With 1 base clipped from V and 4 bases from J, the junction kept 4 bases outside the gene matches. The CDR3 nucleotides read TGTGCCAGCAGCTTAGAGGCTAGCGGGGGATACGAGCAGTACTTC. This encodes CASSLEASGGYEQYF.

Here the CDR3 reads CASSEAGGDWYGYTF. In DNA form, the CDR3 reads TGTGCCAGCAGTGAGGCAGGGGGGGATTGGTATGGCTACACCTTC. The V gene is TRBV6-8, the J gene TRBJ1-2; 7 bases agree with TRBD1. J lost 5 bases, V lost 5 bases, and 11 bases had no gene match. CDR1 and CDR2 (germline): MNHGY, SAAAGT. This CDR3 comprises 15 residues.

This clone was counted a few times. This chain joins TRBV9 and TRBJ2-1; D is possibly TRBD2 (6 bases). Between the trimmed V and J ends, which lost 2 bases and 4 bases, there was a span of 16 bases. The CDR3 covers 16 residues. Germline-derived CDR1 and CDR2 are SGDLS and YYNGEE. CDR3: CASSVGVAGYYNEQFF. The CDR3 DNA follows: TGTGCCAGCAGCGTGGGGGTGGCGGGGTATTACAATGAGCAGTTCTTC.

V and J are TRBV19 and TRBJ1-2, with 7 bases lining up with TRBD1. V was clipped by 7 bases and J by 9 bases; unmatched bases: 8. Germline CDR1 and CDR2: LNHDA and SQIVND (reference sequence). The CDR3 has 12 residues. The CDR3 here is CASIRSGGSYTF. In DNA, the CDR3 is TGTGCCAGTATTCGATCAGGGGGAAGCTACACCTTC.

This clone ranks as large. The chain links TRBV6-8 to TRBJ1-1, with D unclear. Trimming removed 0 bases from V and 9 bases from J, with 14 bases in between. The CDR3 is 14 residues long. Germline V lookup: CDR1 MNHGY, CDR2 SAAAGT. The CDR3: CASSYSKTDFQAFF. For the CDR3, the DNA is TGTGCCAGCAGTTACTCGAAAACAGATTTTCAAGCTTTCTTT.

By share, this clone counts as medium-sized. The gene calls are TRBV6-8 and TRBJ2-7; D is undetermined. This CDR3 is 14 amino acids long. The ends were cut back, 6 bases at V and 6 bases at J, with 18 bases in the middle. The germline V gene encodes CDR1 MNHGY and CDR2 SAAAGT. The CDR3 DNA sequence: TGTGCCAGCAGGCGCTCCGGGCGGTTTGGCGAGCAGTACTTC. It codes for CASRRSGRFGEQYF.

The rearrangement joins TRBV27 to TRBJ2-3, with TRBD1 as a possible D gene (6 bases). Germline V gives CDR1 MNHEY, CDR2 SMNVEV (reference sequence). This CDR3 is 13 amino acids long. Trimming removed 6 bases from V and 6 bases from J, with 13 bases in between. Here the CDR3 reads CASRGTFHDTQYF. The CDR3 nucleotides read TGTGCCAGCAGGGGGACATTTCATGATACGCAGTATTTT.

This clone was detected only a few times. The chain is built from TRBV12-1 and TRBJ1-6. TRBV12-1 is deemed a pseudogene. This CDR3 contains 14 residues. The CDR3 loop reads CARSWTPTDSPLHF. In DNA form, the CDR3 reads TGTGCCCGATCCTGGACCCCAACGGATTCACCCCTCCACTTT.

This clone qualifies as large (0.1 to 1%). The CDR3 nucleotides are TGTGCCAGCTCAGCCAGGACAGGGTATGAGGATACGCAGTATTTT. Residues: CASSARTGYEDTQYF. The V and J genes are TRBV18 and TRBJ2-3, with 8 nucleotides matching TRBD1. Looked up from germline, CDR1 is KGHSH and CDR2 is LQKENI. V lost 5 bases, J lost 6 bases, and 10 bases stayed unmatched. This CDR3 is 15 amino acids long. The variable domain in full, completed from reference TRBV18 and TRBJ2-3, reads NAGVMQNPRHLVRRRGQEARLRCSPMKGHSHVYWYRQLPEEGLKFMVYLQKENIIDESGMPKERFSAEFPKEGPSILRIQQVVRGDSAAYFCASSARTGYEDTQYFGPGTRLTVL.

The V and J genes are TRBV6-8 and TRBJ1-3, with D possibly TRBD1 on 5 matching bases. Trimming took 5 bases from V and 2 from J, leaving 10 bases between them. CDR3 size: 14 residues. Germline loops: CDR1 MNHGY, CDR2 SAAAGT. Here the CDR3 DNA reads TGTGCCAGCAGTCGTTTGGGGGCTGGAAACACCATATATTTT. This encodes CASSRLGAGNTIYF.

The rearrangement links TRBV9 to TRBJ2-5, with D tentatively TRBD2 (7 bases). This CDR3 contains 12 residues. The V and J ends lost 5 bases and 13 bases respectively, with 18 bases between them. Germline CDR1 reads SGDLS; CDR2 reads YYNGEE. This CDR3 reads CASSKGDYPPYF. In nucleotides, the CDR3 is TGTGCCAGCAGTAAGGGGGACTACCCACCGTACTTC.

This clone turned up a few times. The chain employs TRBV9 and TRBJ2-7, with D unclear. Trimming cost V 6 bases and J 1 base, with 14 bases left between them. The CDR3 extends over 14 amino acids. Germline assignment: CDR1 SGDLS and CDR2 YYNGEE. CDR3 protein: CASILQTSSYEQYF. CDR3 sequence (DNA): TGTGCCAGCATCCTACAAACCTCTTCCTACGAGCAGTACTTC.

The J gene is TRBJ1-1, the V gene TRBV18; a possible D gene is TRBD1 (6 bases). Deletions cut 4 bases from V and 4 bases from J, with 13 bases between. The CDR3 consists of 14 residues. Germline V lookup: CDR1 KGHSH, CDR2 LQKENI. The chain's CDR3 is CASSLRTGFTEAFF. The CDR3 DNA sequence: TGTGCCAGCTCACTCCGAACAGGGTTCACTGAAGCTTTCTTT.

This clone was observed a few times. The gene calls are TRBV11-3 and TRBJ2-1; a weak D match, TRBD1 (6 bases). V lost 5 bases, J lost 7 bases, and 21 bases lay in between. Germline V gene data show CDR1 as SGHNT and CDR2 as YENEEA. CDR3 length: 16 residues. This CDR3 is CASSTHTTGTYNEQFF. The DNA for the CDR3 is TGTGCCAGCAGCACCCACACAACAGGGACATATAATGAGCAGTTCTTC.

The chain recombines TRBV28 with TRBJ2-5; D possibly corresponds to TRBD1 (6 bases). Trimming took off 4 bases at V and 5 bases at J, with 14 bases between the two ends. This CDR3 region has 14 residues. Looked up from germline, CDR1 is MDHEN and CDR2 is SYDVKM. CDR3 coding DNA: TGTGCCAGCAGTTCAAAACAGGGTTGGGAGACCCAGTACTTC. Translation: CASSSKQGWETQYF.

This rearrangement joins TRBV6-8 to TRBJ2-1; either TRBD1 or TRBD2 may fit D (6 bases each). CDR1 is MNHGY, CDR2 SAAAGT, per germline. V lost 6 bases, J lost 7 bases, and 19 bases lay in between. The CDR3 is 15 residues long. The CDR3 DNA follows: TGTGCCAGCAGCCTCGACAGGATGGGGACTAATGAGCAGTTCTTC. Its protein product is CASSLDRMGTNEQFF.

This chain joins TRBV2 and TRBJ2-3, with D possibly TRBD2 on 8 matching bases. The V end was cut by 8 bases, the J end by 4 bases, with 22 bases between. CDR3 length: 16 amino acids. Per the germline V gene, CDR1 is SNHLY and CDR2 is FYNNEI. DNA for the CDR3: TGTGCCAGCCTCGAGGGGGCGGGGGGAGTCGCAGATACGCAGTATTTT. Encoded protein: CASLEGAGGVADTQYF.

This clone has only a few counts. The rearrangement links TRBV19 to TRBJ2-1, with 11 positions matching TRBD2. Germline V CDR1 and CDR2: LNHDA, SQIVND (reference sequence). The CDR3 spans 15 residues. Trimming removed 4 bases from V and 4 bases from J; junction bases left unmatched: 3. DNA for the CDR3: TGTGCCAGTAGTAGTACTAGCGGGGGTTACAATGAGCAGTTCTTC. This sequence encodes CASSSTSGGYNEQFF. Full variable domain (remainder filled in from reference TRBV19 and TRBJ2-1): DGGITQSPKYLFRKEGQNVTLSCEQNLNHDAMYWYRQDPGQGLRLIYYSQIVNDFQKGDIAEGYSVSREKKESFPLTVTSAQKNPTAFYLCASSSTSGGYNEQFFGPGTRLTVL.

This clone has just a few counts. The chain couples TRBV11-3 to TRBJ2-1; D might be TRBD1 (6 bases). CDR1 is SGHNT, CDR2 YENEEA, per germline. V shed 3 bases and J shed 6 bases, with 21 bases lying between them. The CDR3 is 17 amino acids. The chain's CDR3 is CASSLVGGLGSGNEQFF. The CDR3 DNA sequence: TGTGCCAGCAGCTTGGTTGGGGGCTTGGGTAGTGGCAATGAGCAGTTCTTC.

This clone is judged large. The rearrangement uses TRBV19 and TRBJ1-3, with 7 bases lining up with TRBD1. The V gene's germline CDR1 is LNHDA and CDR2 SQIVND (reference sequence). V trimming: 9 bases; J trimming: 0 bases; junction bases outside the gene matches: 5. The length of the CDR3 is 14 residues. The CDR3 DNA follows: TGTGCCAGCTTGGGACAGTTCTCTGGAAACACCATATATTTT. This gives the protein CASLGQFSGNTIYF.

DNA for the CDR3: TGCGCCAGCAGCCCCGAACGGGGCAGATTCGCCGACCCGGCCTACGAGCAGTACTTC. Residues: CASSPERGRFADPAYEQYF. V gene TRBV23-1 combines with J gene TRBJ2-7; D tentatively fits TRBD1 or TRBD2 (5 bases each). TRBV23-1 is recorded as an ORF, its role being uncertain. The CDR3 sequence is 19 residues long. Trimming left V 6 bases short and J 2 bases short, with 29 bases between.

This clone was counted between two and nine times. V gene TRBV6-8 combines with J gene TRBJ2-7, with 9 bases aligning to TRBD1. CDR3 length equals 14 residues. Germline lookup yields CDR1 MNHGY and CDR2 SAAAGT. The trim removed 1 base at V and 7 bases at J, leaving 5 bases unmatched. The CDR3 DNA is TGTGCCAGCAGTTACTTAGGGACAGGGTATGAGCAGTACTTC. Translated: CASSYLGTGYEQYF.

This clone was seen only once. The chain is built from TRBV6-8 and TRBJ1-1; D might be TRBD1 (5 bases). Trimming cost V 2 bases and J 7 bases, with 20 bases left between them. The CDR3 loop spans 16 amino acids. Germline-derived CDR1 and CDR2 are MNHGY and SAAAGT. The CDR3 sequence is CASSYPTGSRVFEAFF. CDR3 coding DNA: TGTGCCAGCAGTTACCCGACGGGATCCAGGGTGTTTGAAGCTTTCTTT.

This clone turned up a few times. This chain connects TRBV6-7 to TRBJ2-2; the D call may be TRBD1 or TRBD2 (6 bases each). TRBV6-7 is noted as an ORF with a role that remains uncertain. The CDR3 has 14 amino acids. V lost 6 bases and J 7 bases, leaving 15 bases between the germline ends. The CDR3 spells CASRRNREVGELFF. CDR3 DNA sequence: TGTGCCAGCAGAAGGAACAGGGAGGTCGGGGAGCTGTTTTTT.